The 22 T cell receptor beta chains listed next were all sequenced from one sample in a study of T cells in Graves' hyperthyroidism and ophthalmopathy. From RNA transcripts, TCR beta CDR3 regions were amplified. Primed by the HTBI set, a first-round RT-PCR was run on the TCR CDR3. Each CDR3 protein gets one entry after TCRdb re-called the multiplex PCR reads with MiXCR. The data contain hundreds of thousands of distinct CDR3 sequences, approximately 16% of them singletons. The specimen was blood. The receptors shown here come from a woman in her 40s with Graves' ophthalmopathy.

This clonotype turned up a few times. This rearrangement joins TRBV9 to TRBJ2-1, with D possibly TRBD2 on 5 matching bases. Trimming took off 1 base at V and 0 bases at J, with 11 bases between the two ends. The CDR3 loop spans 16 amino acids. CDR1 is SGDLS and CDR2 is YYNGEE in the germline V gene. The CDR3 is CASSVPSLSSYNEQFF. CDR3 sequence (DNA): TGTGCCAGCAGCGTACCTAGCCTCAGCTCCTACAATGAGCAGTTCTTC.

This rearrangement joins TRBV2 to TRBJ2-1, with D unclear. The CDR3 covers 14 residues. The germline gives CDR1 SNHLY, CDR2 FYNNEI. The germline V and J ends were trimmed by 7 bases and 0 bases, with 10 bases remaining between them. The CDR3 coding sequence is TGTGCCAGCACCCCGGAAAGCTCCTACAATGAGCAGTTCTTC. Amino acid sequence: CASTPESSYNEQFF.

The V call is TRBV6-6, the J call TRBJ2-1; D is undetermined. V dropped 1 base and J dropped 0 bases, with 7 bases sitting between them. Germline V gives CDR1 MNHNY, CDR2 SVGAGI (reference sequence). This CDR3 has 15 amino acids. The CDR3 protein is CASSYLDGSYNEQFF. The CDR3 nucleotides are TGTGCCAGCAGTTACTTAGACGGCTCCTACAATGAGCAGTTCTTC.

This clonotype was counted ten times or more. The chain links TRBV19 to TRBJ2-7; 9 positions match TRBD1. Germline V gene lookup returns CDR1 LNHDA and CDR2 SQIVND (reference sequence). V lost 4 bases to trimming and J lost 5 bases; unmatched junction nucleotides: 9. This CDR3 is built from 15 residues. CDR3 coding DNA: TGTGCCAGTAGTACGAGGGGACAGGGTCGAAACGAGCAGTACTTC. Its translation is CASSTRGQGRNEQYF.

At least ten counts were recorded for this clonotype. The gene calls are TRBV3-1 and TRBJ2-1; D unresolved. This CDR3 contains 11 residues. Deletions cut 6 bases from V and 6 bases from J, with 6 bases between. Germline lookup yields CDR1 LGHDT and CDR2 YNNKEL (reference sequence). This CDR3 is CASRSANEQFF. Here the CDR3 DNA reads TGTGCCAGCAGGAGTGCCAATGAGCAGTTCTTC.

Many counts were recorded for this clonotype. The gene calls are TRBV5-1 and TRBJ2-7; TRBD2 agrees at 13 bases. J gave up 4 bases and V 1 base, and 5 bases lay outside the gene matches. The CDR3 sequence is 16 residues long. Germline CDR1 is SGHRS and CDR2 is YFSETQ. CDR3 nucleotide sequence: TGCGCCAGCAGCTTGTGGGGGACTAGCGGGATATACGAGCAGTACTTC. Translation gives CASSLWGTSGIYEQYF.

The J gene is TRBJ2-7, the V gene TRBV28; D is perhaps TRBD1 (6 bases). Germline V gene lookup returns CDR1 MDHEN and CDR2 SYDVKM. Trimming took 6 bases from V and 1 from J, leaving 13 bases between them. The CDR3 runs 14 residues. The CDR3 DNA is TGTGCCAGCAGCCCCCCCGACAGGTCCTACGAGCAGTACTTC. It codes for CASSPPDRSYEQYF.

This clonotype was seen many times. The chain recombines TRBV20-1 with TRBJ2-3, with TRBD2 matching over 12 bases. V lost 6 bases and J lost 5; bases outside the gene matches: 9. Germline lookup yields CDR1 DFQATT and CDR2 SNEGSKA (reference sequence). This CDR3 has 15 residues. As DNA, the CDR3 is TGCAGTGCAGCCGGACTAGCGGGAATTGTAGATACGCAGTATTTT. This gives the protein CSAAGLAGIVDTQYF.

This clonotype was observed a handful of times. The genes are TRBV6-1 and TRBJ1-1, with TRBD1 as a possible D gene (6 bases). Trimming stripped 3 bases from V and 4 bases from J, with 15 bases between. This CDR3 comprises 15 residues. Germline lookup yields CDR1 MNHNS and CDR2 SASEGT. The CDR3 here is CASSDRTVLLTEAFF. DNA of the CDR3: TGTGCCAGCAGTGATAGGACAGTTCTGCTCACTGAAGCTTTCTTT.

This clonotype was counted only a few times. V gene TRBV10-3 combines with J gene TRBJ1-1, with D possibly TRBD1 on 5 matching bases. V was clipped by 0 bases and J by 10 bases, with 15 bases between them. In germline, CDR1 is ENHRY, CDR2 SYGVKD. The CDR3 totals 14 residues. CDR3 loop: CAISESGALARAFF. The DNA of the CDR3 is TGTGCCATCAGTGAGTCAGGGGCTTTGGCGCGAGCTTTCTTT.

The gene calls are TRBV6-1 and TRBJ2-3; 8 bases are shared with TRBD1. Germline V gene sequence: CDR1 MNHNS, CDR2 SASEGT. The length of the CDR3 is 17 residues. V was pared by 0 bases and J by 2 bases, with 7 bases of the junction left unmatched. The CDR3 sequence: CASSEANRGFPTDTQYF. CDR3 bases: TGTGCCAGCAGTGAAGCTAACAGGGGGTTCCCCACAGATACGCAGTATTTT.

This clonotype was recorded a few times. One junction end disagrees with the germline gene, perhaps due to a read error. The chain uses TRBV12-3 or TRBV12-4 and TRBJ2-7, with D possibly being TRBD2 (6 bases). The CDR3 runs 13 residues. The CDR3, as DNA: TGTGCCAGCAGGCGGGACGTCTCCTACGGGCAGTACTTC. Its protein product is CASRRDVSYGQYF.

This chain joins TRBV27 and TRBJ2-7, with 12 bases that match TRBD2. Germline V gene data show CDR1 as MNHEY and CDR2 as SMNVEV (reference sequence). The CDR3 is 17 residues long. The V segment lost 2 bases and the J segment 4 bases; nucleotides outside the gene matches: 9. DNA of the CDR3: TGTGCCAGCAGTTTAACCCTGACTAGCGGGAGAGGGTACGAGCAGTACTTC. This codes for CASSLTLTSGRGYEQYF.

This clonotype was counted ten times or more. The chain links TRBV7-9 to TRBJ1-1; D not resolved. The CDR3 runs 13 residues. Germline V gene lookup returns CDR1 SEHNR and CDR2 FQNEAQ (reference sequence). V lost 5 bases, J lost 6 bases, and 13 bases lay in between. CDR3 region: CASSPGTFPEAFF. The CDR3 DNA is TGTGCCAGCAGCCCAGGTACTTTCCCTGAAGCTTTCTTT. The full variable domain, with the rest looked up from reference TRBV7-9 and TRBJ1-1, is DTGVSQNPRHKITKRGQNVTFRCDPISEHNRLYWYRQTLGQGPEFLTYFQNEAQLEKSRLLSDRFSAERPKGSFSTLEIQRTEQGDSAMYLCASSPGTFPEAFFGQGTRLTVV.

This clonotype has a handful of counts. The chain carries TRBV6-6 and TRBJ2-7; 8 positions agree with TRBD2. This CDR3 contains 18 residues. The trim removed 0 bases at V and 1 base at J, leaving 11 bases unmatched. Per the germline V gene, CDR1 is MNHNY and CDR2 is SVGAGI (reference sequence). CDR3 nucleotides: TGTGCCAGCAGTTACTCTAGTCGCGGGAGGCCCGGTTCCTACGAGCAGTACTTC. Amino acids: CASSYSSRGRPGSYEQYF.

As DNA, the CDR3 is TGTGCCAGCAGTTCGTTGACAGGTATGAACACTGAAGCTTTCTTT. Its translation: CASSSLTGMNTEAFF. The chain couples TRBV27 to TRBJ1-1, with D maybe TRBD1 (6 bases). CDR1 is MNHEY and CDR2 is SMNVEV in the germline V gene (reference sequence). This CDR3 has 15 residues. V lost 4 bases and J lost 0, with 12 bases in between.

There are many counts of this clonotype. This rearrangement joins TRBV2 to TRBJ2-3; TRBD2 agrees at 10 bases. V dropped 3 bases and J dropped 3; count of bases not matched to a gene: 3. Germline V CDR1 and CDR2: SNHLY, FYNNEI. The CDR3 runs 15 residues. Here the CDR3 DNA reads TGTGCCAGCAGTGACTGGACTAGCGGAACAGATACGCAGTATTTT. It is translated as CASSDWTSGTDTQYF.

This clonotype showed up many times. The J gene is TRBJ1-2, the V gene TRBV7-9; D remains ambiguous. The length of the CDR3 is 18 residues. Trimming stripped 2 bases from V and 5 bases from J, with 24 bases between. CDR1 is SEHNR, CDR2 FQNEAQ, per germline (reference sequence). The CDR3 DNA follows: TGTGCCAGCAGCTTATCTTCGGATAGCCTCGGATTGGGGTATGGCTACACCTTC. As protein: CASSLSSDSLGLGYGYTF.

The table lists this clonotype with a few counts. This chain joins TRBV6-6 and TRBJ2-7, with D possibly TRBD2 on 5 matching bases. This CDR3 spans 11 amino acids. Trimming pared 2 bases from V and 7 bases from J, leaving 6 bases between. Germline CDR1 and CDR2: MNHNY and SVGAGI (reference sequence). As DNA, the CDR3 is TGTGCCAGCAGTTACGGGAGTGAGCAGTACTTC. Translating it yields CASSYGSEQYF.

CDR3 loop: CASSEAPRRDTEAFF. In DNA, the CDR3 is TGTGCCAGCAGTGAAGCACCCCGAAGAGACACTGAAGCTTTCTTT. The chain is built from TRBV6-1 and TRBJ1-1; D is ambiguous. This CDR3 region has 15 residues. The ends were cut back, 0 bases at V and 3 bases at J, with 11 bases in the middle. The germline CDR1 and CDR2 sequences are MNHNS and SASEGT.

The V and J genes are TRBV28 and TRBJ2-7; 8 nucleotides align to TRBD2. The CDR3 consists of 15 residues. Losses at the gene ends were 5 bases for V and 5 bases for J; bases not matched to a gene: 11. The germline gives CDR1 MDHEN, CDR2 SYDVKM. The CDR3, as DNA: TGTGCCAGCAGTACCCGGGGGGGCCCCGCGCACGAGCAGTACTTC. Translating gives CASSTRGGPAHEQYF.

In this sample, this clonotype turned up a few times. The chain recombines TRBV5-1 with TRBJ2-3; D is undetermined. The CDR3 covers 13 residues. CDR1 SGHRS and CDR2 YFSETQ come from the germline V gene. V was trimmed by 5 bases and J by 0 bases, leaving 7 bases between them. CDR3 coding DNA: TGCGCCAGCAGAGTTTCTAGCACAGATACGCAGTATTTT. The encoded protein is CASRVSSTDTQYF.